Following are 29 T cell receptor beta chains from one sample sequenced in a study of PD-1 blockade in classical Hodgkin lymphoma. The assay was immunoSEQ multiplex PCR, and TCRdb's table has in-frame clones only and misses some. The table records some 100,000 clones, around 88% of them present only once. Relapse after autologous stem cell transplantation occurred in every patient, and brentuximab vedotin exposure varied. The sample consisted of peripheral blood mononuclear cells (PBMCs), taken before the second cycle of nivolumab. The source of these receptors is a human donor with classical Hodgkin lymphoma.

The V call is TRBV2, the J call TRBJ2-1; no clear D gene. This CDR3 has 10 amino acids. V was trimmed by 3 bases and J by 6 bases, leaving 0 bases between them. Germline V gene sequence: CDR1 SNHLY, CDR2 FYNNEI. CDR3 nucleotide sequence: TGTGCCAGCAGTGACAATGAGCAGTTCTTC. It encodes CASSDNEQFF.

V and J are TRBV5-6 and TRBJ1-5; D gene uncertain. The CDR3 totals 15 residues. Germline CDR1 and CDR2: SGHDT and YYEEEE. Trimming stripped 0 bases from V and 4 bases from J, with 11 bases between. CDR3 region: CASSLVTAPNQPQHF. The CDR3 coding sequence is TGTGCCAGCAGCTTGGTTACAGCCCCAAATCAGCCCCAGCATTTT.

V usage is TRBV7-4 and J usage is TRBJ2-7, with D tentatively TRBD1 or TRBD2 (5 bases each). V shed 3 bases and J shed 2 bases, with 17 bases lying between them. The CDR3 is 16 amino acids. Germline V lookup: CDR1 SGHVT, CDR2 SQSDAQ. The CDR3 nucleotides are TGTGCCAGCAGCTTCGGGGCCAAGCTAGAAACCTACGAGCAGTACTTC. It yields the protein CASSFGAKLETYEQYF.

The V gene is TRBV29-1, the J gene TRBJ1-1; no definite D call. There are 13 residues in the CDR3. The germline V gene encodes CDR1 SQVTM and CDR2 ANQGSEA. Trimming pared 3 bases from V and 7 bases from J, leaving 15 bases between. As DNA, the CDR3 is TGCAGCGTTGATTTGGCCACCGGGTATGAAGCTTTCTTT. It is translated as CSVDLATGYEAFF. Looking up the rest from reference TRBV29-1 and TRBJ1-1 gives the full variable domain: SAVISQKPSRDICQRGTSLTIQCQVDSQVTMMFWYRQQPGQSLTLIATANQGSEATYESGFVIDKFPISRPNLTFSTLTVSNMSPEDSSIYLCSVDLATGYEAFFGQGTRLTVV.

The chain recombines TRBV19 with TRBJ2-2; D remains ambiguous. The CDR3 sequence is 13 residues long. CDR1 and CDR2 from the germline V gene are LNHDA and SQIVND (reference sequence). The V end was cut by 8 bases, the J end by 6 bases, with 13 bases between. The CDR3 DNA follows: TGTGCCAGTCAATCGCGACGGGCCGGGGAGCTGTTTTTT. Protein sequence: CASQSRRAGELFF.

The genes are TRBV5-4 and TRBJ1-5, with TRBD1 as a possible D gene (5 bases). This CDR3 region has 13 residues. Germline loops: CDR1 SGHNT, CDR2 YYREEE (reference sequence). V was cut by 3 bases and J by 4 bases, with 8 bases left in between. CDR3 nucleotides: TGTGCCAGCAGCTGGGACGGAAATCAGCCCCAGCATTTT. As protein: CASSWDGNQPQHF.

V usage is TRBV25-1 and J usage is TRBJ2-2; D may match TRBD1 or TRBD2 (5 bases each). Germline CDR1 MGHDK, CDR2 SYGVNS. CDR3 length: 17 amino acids. Trimming shortened V by 3 bases and J by 3 bases, and 17 bases separated the two germline ends. Written as DNA, the CDR3 is TGTGCCAGCAGTGATCGGGACCACAAGACCTACACCGGGGAGCTGTTTTTT. This sequence encodes CASSDRDHKTYTGELFF.

The V and J genes are TRBV18 and TRBJ2-5; TRBD1 agrees at 11 bases. Germline loops: CDR1 KGHSH, CDR2 LQKENI. This CDR3 is built from 15 residues. With V trimmed by 4 bases and J by 4 bases, 5 bases remained unmatched. For the CDR3, the DNA is TGTGCCAGCTCACAAAGGACAGGGGGCACAGAGACCCAGTACTTC. This gives the protein CASSQRTGGTETQYF.

The V call is TRBV7-2, the J call TRBJ1-1; 8 nucleotides align to TRBD1. Germline V CDR1 and CDR2: SGHTA, FQGNSA. The ends lost 5 bases at V and 6 bases at J; junction bases unmatched: 11. This CDR3 has 15 residues. Here the CDR3 DNA reads TGTGCCAGCAGCGAAGGCACAGGGGGGCGTGCTGAAGCTTTCTTT. Amino acid sequence: CASSEGTGGRAEAFF.

Regarding this clone: Other DNA sequences in this specimen translate into the identical CDR3. V gene TRBV5-1 combines with J gene TRBJ2-7; D ambiguous. CDR3 length equals 13 residues. CDR1 SGHRS and CDR2 YFSETQ come from the germline V gene. V lost 5 bases to trimming and J lost 0 bases, with 9 bases between them. The CDR3 nucleotides read TGCGCCAGCAGTTTACCGTCCTCCTACGAGCAGTACTTC. Residues: CASSLPSSYEQYF.

The chain couples TRBV6-5 to TRBJ2-7; 7 nucleotides match TRBD1. Losses at the gene ends were 8 bases for V and 2 bases for J; bases not matched to a gene: 6. Germline V gene sequence: CDR1 MNHEY, CDR2 SVGAGI. CDR3 length: 13 amino acids. In DNA form, the CDR3 reads TGTGCCAGCCGACGGGACAGAACCTACGAGCAGTACTTC. Translating it yields CASRRDRTYEQYF.

The rearrangement links TRBV11-3 to TRBJ2-2; D unresolved. Trimming took 1 base from V and 7 from J, leaving 7 bases between them. The CDR3 has 13 amino acids. In germline, CDR1 is SGHNT, CDR2 YENEEA. The CDR3 DNA follows: TGTGCCAGCAGCTTAGTCGCTAGCGGGGAGCTGTTTTTT. It specifies CASSLVASGELFF.

The V call is TRBV6-1, the J call TRBJ1-5; perhaps TRBD1 as D (5 bases). Between the trimmed V and J ends, which lost 10 bases and 5 bases, there was a span of 15 bases. Germline loops: CDR1 MNHNS, CDR2 SASEGT. This CDR3 has 13 residues. This CDR3 is CAIPLTVDQPQHF. For the CDR3, the DNA is TGTGCCATCCCCCTGACAGTAGATCAGCCCCAGCATTTT.

Ten or more counts support this clone. The CDR3 coding sequence is TGCAGTGCTCCTCATAATTCACCCCTCCACTTT. It specifies CSAPHNSPLHF. The chain employs TRBV20-1 and TRBJ1-6; D not certain. The CDR3 length is 11 residues. Germline CDR1 and CDR2: DFQATT and SNEGSKA (reference sequence). V lost 5 bases, J lost 5 bases, and 4 bases lay in between.

There are many counts of this clone. This chain connects TRBV7-9 to TRBJ2-2; D not resolved. The CDR3 has 13 amino acids. The germline CDR1 and CDR2 sequences are SEHNR and FQNEAQ (reference sequence). Trimming left V 1 base short and J 5 bases short, with 5 bases between. CDR3: CASSLVQTGELFF. CDR3 bases: TGTGCCAGCAGCTTAGTCCAGACCGGGGAGCTGTTTTTT.

This rearrangement joins TRBV19 to TRBJ2-1; tentative D call: TRBD2 (6 bases). The CDR3 has 15 amino acids. Per germline, CDR1 LNHDA and CDR2 SQIVND (reference sequence). V lost 4 bases to trimming and J lost 7 bases, with 17 bases between them. The CDR3 DNA reads TGTGCCAGTAGTACTCAGCGACTAGTTACGAATGAGCAGTTCTTC. It codes for CASSTQRLVTNEQFF. Using reference TRBV19 and TRBJ2-1 for the parts outside the CDR3, the full variable domain is DGGITQSPKYLFRKEGQNVTLSCEQNLNHDAMYWYRQDPGQGLRLIYYSQIVNDFQKGDIAEGYSVSREKKESFPLTVTSAQKNPTAFYLCASSTQRLVTNEQFFGPGTRLTVL.

The chain carries TRBV27 and TRBJ2-3; 9 bases agree with TRBD2. There are 17 residues in the CDR3. The germline V gene has CDR1 MNHEY and CDR2 SMNVEV (reference sequence). V trimming: 10 bases; J trimming: 1 base; junction bases outside the gene matches: 15. CDR3: CATPPGPAGGRTDTQYF. The DNA of the CDR3 is TGTGCCACCCCCCCGGGGCCAGCGGGGGGACGCACAGATACGCAGTATTTT.

The chain employs TRBV5-1 and TRBJ1-1, with a possible D match to TRBD1 (5 bases). Trimming removed 0 bases from V and 3 bases from J, with 12 bases in between. The CDR3 is 15 amino acids. Germline assignment: CDR1 SGHRS and CDR2 YFSETQ. CDR3 coding DNA: TGCGCCAGCAGCTTGGATGGGCAGGGAGACACTGAAGCTTTCTTT. Amino acids: CASSLDGQGDTEAFF.

The chain employs TRBV28 and TRBJ1-5, with 12 bases identical to TRBD1. The CDR3 covers 19 residues. The V gene's germline CDR1 is MDHEN and CDR2 SYDVKM. J lost 1 base, V lost 5 bases, and 12 bases had no gene match. This chain's CDR3 is CASSPNRDRGLWSNQPQHF. The CDR3 DNA reads TGTGCCAGCAGTCCAAACCGGGACAGGGGGCTTTGGAGCAATCAGCCCCAGCATTTT.

This chain links TRBV27 with TRBJ2-7; 9 bases map to TRBD1. After removal of 6 bases from V and 3 bases from J, the junction contained 9 bases not matched to a gene. Germline V lookup: CDR1 MNHEY, CDR2 SMNVEV (reference sequence). This CDR3 spans 15 amino acids. The CDR3 bases are TGTGCCAGCAGACAAGACCGGGACAGGGACTACGAGCAGTACTTC. This sequence encodes CASRQDRDRDYEQYF.

J is TRBJ1-4 and V is TRBV7-9; D call uncertain. The CDR3 contains 13 residues. Germline V gene sequence: CDR1 SEHNR, CDR2 FQNEAQ (reference sequence). Trimming removed 2 bases at V and 7 bases at J, with 8 bases between. The CDR3 sequence: CASSLPNREKLFF. The CDR3 DNA is TGTGCCAGCAGCTTACCGAACCGTGAAAAACTGTTTTTT.

The gene calls are TRBV7-3 and TRBJ1-1; possibly TRBD1 for D (5 bases). The V gene lost 8 bases and the J gene lost 0 bases, with 10 bases spanning the gap. The CDR3 has 13 residues. Germline lookup yields CDR1 SGHTA and CDR2 FQGTGA. The CDR3 sequence: CASLAGLNTEAFF. The CDR3, as DNA: TGTGCCAGCTTAGCAGGGTTGAACACTGAAGCTTTCTTT.

The CDR3 here is CASSEFWGGAYEAFF. CDR3 coding DNA: TGTGCCAGCAGTGAATTTTGGGGGGGCGCATATGAAGCTTTCTTT. The chain combines TRBV6-1 with TRBJ1-1; tentative D call: TRBD1 (6 bases). The CDR3 has 15 residues. V was cut by 2 bases and J by 7 bases, with 17 bases left in between. Germline CDR1 and CDR2: MNHNS and SASEGT.

This clone is judged medium-sized (0.01 to 0.1%). The chain is built from TRBV19 and TRBJ1-4; D not resolved. There are 14 residues in the CDR3. The V and J ends lost 6 bases and 6 bases respectively, with 14 bases between them. Germline V lookup: CDR1 LNHDA, CDR2 SQIVND (reference sequence). Here the CDR3 reads CASRLDGGDEKLFF. As DNA, the CDR3 is TGTGCCAGTAGGTTAGACGGTGGGGATGAAAAACTGTTTTTT.

The rearrangement uses TRBV29-1 and TRBJ2-7; possible D gene TRBD1, 6 bases. Germline CDR1 reads SQVTM; CDR2 reads ANQGSEA. The ends were cut back, 6 bases at V and 5 bases at J, with 17 bases in the middle. The CDR3 runs to 13 residues. CDR3 bases: TGCAGCGTCGATACCACAGGGTTCAACGAGCAGTACTTC. Translated: CSVDTTGFNEQYF.

The chain employs TRBV29-1 and TRBJ2-7; no clear D. V was shortened by 0 bases and J by 6 bases, with 9 bases between the two germline ends. The germline V gene has CDR1 SQVTM and CDR2 ANQGSEA. The CDR3 loop spans 12 amino acids. The CDR3 DNA reads TGCAGCGTTGAAGATAACCGACTCGAGCAGTACTTC. This encodes CSVEDNRLEQYF.

This chain joins TRBV28 and TRBJ1-1; D may be TRBD1 (5 bases). Germline V gene sequence: CDR1 MDHEN, CDR2 SYDVKM. The V end was cut by 2 bases, the J end by 4 bases, with 5 bases between. The CDR3 loop spans 12 amino acids. This CDR3 is CASSLQGTEAFF. In DNA form, the CDR3 reads TGTGCCAGCAGTTTACAGGGCACTGAAGCTTTCTTT.

V is TRBV20-1 and J is TRBJ1-2, with D uncertain. Germline CDR1 reads DFQATT; CDR2 reads SNEGSKA (reference sequence). The CDR3 contains 9 residues. Trimming removed 5 bases from V and 8 bases from J, with 6 bases in between. This chain's CDR3 is CSAPYGYTF. CDR3 nucleotide sequence: TGCAGTGCTCCATACGGCTACACCTTC.

V is TRBV6-4 and J is TRBJ2-3, with D possibly being TRBD2 (6 bases). The V and J ends lost 0 bases and 1 base respectively, with 11 bases between them. CDR1 is MRHNA and CDR2 is SNTAGT in the germline V gene. The CDR3 runs to 16 residues. The CDR3 region is CASSDSGGDGTDTQYF. For the CDR3, the DNA is TGTGCCAGCAGTGACTCCGGGGGTGATGGCACAGATACGCAGTATTTT.